A single sample is the source of the 27 T cell receptor beta chains below, sequenced in a study of shared clonotypes between healthy human individuals. The table came from immunoSEQ multiplex PCR; TCRdb's copy has only in-frame clones and leaves some out. The data show around 2,000,000 clones, with 85% to 95% seen just once and under 0.15% held by the top ten. The sequencing input was naive CD4+ T cells sorted from blood. As for subset: CD45RA+ positively selected. All receptors come from a man aged 18 to 30 in good health.

This clone was picked up a small number of times. Other DNA sequences in the same sample also yield this CDR3. The chain recombines TRBV6-5 with TRBJ2-5; 8 bases are a match to TRBD1. The germline CDR1 and CDR2 sequences are MNHEY and SVGAGI. V lost 6 bases to trimming and J lost 6 bases; unmatched junction nucleotides: 3. The CDR3 is 12 residues long. This CDR3 reads CASSRDRKTQYF. The CDR3 coding sequence is TGTGCCAGCAGCCGGGACAGGAAGACCCAGTACTTC.

The chain combines TRBV5-6 with TRBJ1-2; D may be TRBD1 (6 bases). Germline V gene lookup returns CDR1 SGHDT and CDR2 YYEEEE. Trimming removed 1 base from V and 5 bases from J, with 15 bases in between. The CDR3 has 15 amino acids. The CDR3 bases are TGTGCCAGCAGCTTGAGTAGGGGGGCCTATTATGGCTACACCTTC. Its translation is CASSLSRGAYYGYTF.

Worth noting for this clone: A much larger clone is a single base away; this may be a read error. The V call is TRBV5-6, the J call TRBJ1-1; TRBD1 is a possible D gene (5 bases). The CDR3 has 15 residues. Germline V CDR1 and CDR2: SGHDT, YYEEEE. The V end lost 0 bases, the J end lost 5 bases, and 14 bases lay between the germline ends. The chain's CDR3 is CASSLVEGMGTEAFF. The CDR3 coding sequence is TGTGCCAGCAGCTTGGTAGAGGGGATGGGTACTGAAGCTTTCTTT.

V is TRBV7-2 and J is TRBJ2-1; a possible D gene is TRBD2 (6 bases). The CDR3 sequence is 19 residues long. Between the trimmed V and J ends, which lost 2 bases and 7 bases, there was a span of 27 bases. Per the germline V gene, CDR1 is SGHTA and CDR2 is FQGNSA. CDR3 DNA sequence: TGTGCCAGCAGCTTACGTGGATCGCAACTAGGATCGGGAGTGAATGAGCAGTTCTTC. It encodes CASSLRGSQLGSGVNEQFF.

The V gene is TRBV19, the J gene TRBJ1-1; tentative D call: TRBD1 (6 bases). The CDR3 runs to 14 residues. Trimming removed 5 bases from V and 6 bases from J, with 16 bases in between. CDR1 and CDR2 (germline): LNHDA, SQIVND (reference sequence). The CDR3 loop reads CASSPTGTKAEAFF. The DNA of the CDR3 is TGTGCCAGTAGTCCAACCGGGACAAAGGCTGAAGCTTTCTTT.

V is TRBV28 and J is TRBJ2-5; 13 bases map to TRBD2. This CDR3 contains 15 residues. Per the germline V gene, CDR1 is MDHEN and CDR2 is SYDVKM. V lost 7 bases to trimming and J lost 5 bases; unmatched junction nucleotides: 7. CDR3 amino acids: CASTSLAGGQETQYF. DNA for the CDR3: TGTGCCAGCACCTCACTAGCGGGGGGGCAGGAGACCCAGTACTTC.

The chain uses TRBV7-3 and TRBJ2-3; D gene uncertain. Germline assignment: CDR1 SGHTA and CDR2 FQGTGA. The CDR3 covers 15 residues. Trimming pared 5 bases from V and 4 bases from J, leaving 16 bases between. In nucleotides, the CDR3 is TGTGCCAGCAGCGCCGCCGCGCGTGGGGCAGATACGCAGTATTTT. Its protein is CASSAAARGADTQYF.

The chain uses TRBV19 and TRBJ2-6, with unresolved D. V lost 3 bases and J 0 bases, leaving 6 bases between the germline ends. This CDR3 contains 15 residues. In germline, CDR1 is LNHDA, CDR2 SQIVND (reference sequence). CDR3 amino acids: CASSIPRSGANVLTF. CDR3 sequence (DNA): TGTGCCAGTAGTATCCCCCGCTCTGGGGCCAACGTCCTGACTTTC.

The chain links TRBV11-2 to TRBJ1-6; maybe TRBD1 (6 bases). Per germline, CDR1 SGHAT and CDR2 FQNNGV. V was trimmed by 2 bases and J by 8 bases, leaving 13 bases between them. CDR3 length equals 15 residues. The CDR3 is CASSLSGDIDSPLHF. In DNA, the CDR3 is TGTGCCAGCAGCTTATCAGGGGATATTGATTCACCCCTCCACTTT.

The chain carries TRBV20-1 and TRBJ2-5; TRBD2 aligns across 7 bases. The V and J ends lost 5 bases and 9 bases, in that order; junction bases with no gene match: 0. This CDR3 has 9 amino acids. Per germline, CDR1 DFQATT and CDR2 SNEGSKA (reference sequence). The CDR3 loop is CSAGGAQYF. The CDR3 DNA reads TGCAGTGCTGGGGGGGCCCAGTACTTC.

For the CDR3, the DNA is TGTGCCAGCTCACCTAGCGGGAGAGGCCACGAGCAGTACTTC. It codes for CASSPSGRGHEQYF. The chain is built from TRBV18 and TRBJ2-5, with 9 bases fitting TRBD2. TRBJ2-7 matches the DNA end more closely, so the J call is doubtful. This CDR3 has 14 amino acids. Looked up from germline, CDR1 is KGHSH and CDR2 is LQKENI.

This chain uses TRBV7-9 with TRBJ2-2; the D gene is possibly TRBD1 (5 bases). The ends were cut back, 5 bases at V and 7 bases at J, with 11 bases in the middle. The CDR3 runs to 13 residues. The germline gives CDR1 SEHNR, CDR2 FQNEAQ (reference sequence). The CDR3 coding sequence is TGTGCCAGCAGCCCTCAGGGTTTCGGGGAGCTGTTTTTT. Amino acid sequence: CASSPQGFGELFF.

This clone has a handful of counts. The chain combines TRBV6-1 with TRBJ1-1; D not certain. V dropped 6 bases and J dropped 10 bases, with 12 bases sitting between them. The CDR3 covers 11 residues. In germline, CDR1 is MNHNS, CDR2 SASEGT. CDR3 amino acids: CASRGWAAAFF. DNA of the CDR3: TGTGCCAGCAGGGGGTGGGCGGCAGCTTTCTTT.

With regard to this clone: The same CDR3 is also encoded by other DNA sequences in this sample. The chain links TRBV2 to TRBJ1-1; TRBD1 might be the D (6 bases). CDR3 length: 14 amino acids. V was cut by 0 bases and J by 5 bases, with 10 bases left in between. Germline CDR1 and CDR2: SNHLY and FYNNEI. The CDR3 bases are TGTGCCAGCAGTGAAGCGAGGGGGGGGACTGAAGCTTTCTTT. This encodes CASSEARGGTEAFF.

The CDR3 sequence is CAWSSSEIQPQHF. DNA of the CDR3: TGTGCCTGGAGTTCTTCGGAGATTCAGCCCCAGCATTTT. The chain couples TRBV30 to TRBJ1-5; no clear D gene. This CDR3 is built from 13 residues. V shed 2 bases and J shed 6 bases, with 11 bases lying between them. Germline CDR1 and CDR2: GTSNPN and SVGIG (reference sequence).

With regard to this clone: Other DNA variants within this sample encode the same CDR3. The chain joins TRBV7-8 to TRBJ1-2; D gene uncertain. Per the germline V gene, CDR1 is SGHVS and CDR2 is FQNEAQ. Trimming shortened V by 2 bases and J by 8 bases, and 9 bases separated the two germline ends. There are 12 residues in the CDR3. Here the CDR3 reads CASSLKGSGYTF. CDR3 DNA sequence: TGTGCCAGCAGCTTAAAGGGCTCCGGCTACACCTTC.

This chain joins TRBV10-3 and TRBJ1-2, with a possible D match to TRBD1 (5 bases). CDR1 is ENHRY, CDR2 SYGVKD, per germline. There are 13 residues in the CDR3. V gave up 4 bases and J gave up 6 bases, with 12 bases separating them. CDR3 DNA: TGTGCCATCAGTGTAAGGGACGGGGATGGCTACACCTTC. Residues: CAISVRDGDGYTF.

This clone was recorded only once. Other nucleotide sequences from this sample produce the same CDR3. The chain uses TRBV2 and TRBJ2-1, with 14 bases aligning to TRBD2. J gave up 6 bases and V 3 bases, and 1 base lay outside the gene matches. Germline V gene lookup returns CDR1 SNHLY and CDR2 FYNNEI. This CDR3 is 15 amino acids long. The CDR3 nucleotides are TGTGCCAGCAGTGAGACTAGCGGGGGGGCCAATGAGCAGTTCTTC. This encodes CASSETSGGANEQFF.

The V gene is TRBV6-4, the J gene TRBJ1-2, with unresolved D. CDR1 is MRHNA and CDR2 is SNTAGT in the germline V gene. This CDR3 is 14 amino acids long. V was shortened by 0 bases and J by 8 bases, with 13 bases between the two germline ends. CDR3 sequence (DNA): TGTGCCAGCAGTGACTCTCGGGGTGGCGGGGGCTACACCTTC. Amino acids: CASSDSRGGGGYTF.

This chain joins TRBV5-6 and TRBJ2-7; TRBD1 agrees at 7 bases. Germline CDR1 reads SGHDT; CDR2 reads YYEEEE. V dropped 1 base and J dropped 7; count of bases not matched to a gene: 14. The CDR3 is made up of 16 amino acids. The DNA of the CDR3 is TGTGCCAGCAGCTTGACCCGACAGGCCCAGGGGGTTGAGCAGTACTTC. Translation: CASSLTRQAQGVEQYF.

V gene TRBV7-2 combines with J gene TRBJ2-5; no definite D call. Germline V CDR1 and CDR2: SGHTA, FQGNSA. Trimming removed 6 bases at V and 5 bases at J, with 10 bases between. The CDR3 is 12 residues long. The CDR3 protein is CASSPNSETQYF. In nucleotides, the CDR3 is TGTGCCAGCAGTCCAAACTCGGAGACCCAGTACTTC. The full variable domain, with the rest looked up from reference TRBV7-2 and TRBJ2-5, is GAGVSQSPSNKVTEKGKDVELRCDPISGHTALYWYRQSLGQGLEFLIYFQGNSAPDKSGLPSDRFSAERTGGSVSTLTIQRTQQEDSAVYLCASSPNSETQYFGPGTRLLVL.

V usage is TRBV5-1 and J usage is TRBJ2-5; TRBD1 agrees at 8 bases. Germline CDR1 SGHRS, CDR2 YFSETQ. The CDR3 is 13 residues long. V lost 4 bases, J lost 4 bases, and 3 bases stayed unmatched. In DNA form, the CDR3 reads TGCGCCAGCAGCGGACAGGGTGCAGAGACCCAGTACTTC. Translating it yields CASSGQGAETQYF.

As for this clone: The identical CDR3 is also encoded by other nucleotide sequences in the sample. This sequence joins TRBV18 and TRBJ2-2; 7 positions agree with TRBD1. The germline gives CDR1 KGHSH, CDR2 LQKENI. V shed 4 bases, J shed 1 base, and the junction held 0 bases outside the gene matches. This CDR3 has 14 residues. The CDR3 DNA sequence: TGTGCCAGCTCACGGGACAGGAACACCGGGGAGCTGTTTTTT. This sequence encodes CASSRDRNTGELFF.

The rearrangement uses TRBV19 and TRBJ1-6; 7 bases are a match to TRBD1. Germline CDR1 reads LNHDA; CDR2 reads SQIVND (reference sequence). V gave up 5 bases and J gave up 6 bases; unmatched junction bases: 7. The CDR3 consists of 15 residues. The CDR3 region is CASSLGTDINSPLHF. The CDR3 nucleotides read TGTGCCAGTAGTCTAGGGACAGATATTAATTCACCCCTCCACTTT.

The chain links TRBV7-8 to TRBJ2-1; 13 positions agree with TRBD2. The CDR3 consists of 17 residues. Germline loops: CDR1 SGHVS, CDR2 FQNEAQ. V was pared by 5 bases and J by 2 bases, with 6 bases of the junction left unmatched. CDR3: CASSQSTSGGAYNEQFF. The CDR3 bases are TGTGCCAGCAGCCAATCCACTAGCGGGGGGGCCTACAATGAGCAGTTCTTC.

The chain uses TRBV2 and TRBJ2-5; 8 bases fit TRBD2. V gave up 7 bases and J gave up 5 bases; unmatched junction bases: 6. Looked up from germline, CDR1 is SNHLY and CDR2 is FYNNEI. The CDR3 runs 13 residues. As DNA, the CDR3 is TGTGCCAGCAAACTGAGCGGGGGCGAGACCCAGTACTTC. Encoded protein: CASKLSGGETQYF.

The chain joins TRBV6-5 to TRBJ1-1; no definite D call. Germline CDR1 reads MNHEY; CDR2 reads SVGAGI. Deletions cut 0 bases from V and 10 bases from J, with 18 bases between. The CDR3 is 15 residues long. CDR3 DNA: TGTGCCAGCAGTTACTCGACCGGGAGACAAGCCGGAGCTTTCTTT. This translates into CASSYSTGRQAGAFF.